The clone carrying this T cell receptor beta chain was recorded a few times. Antigen specificity is unknown. This sample is part of a study of T-cell memory formation after mild COVID-19. For the study at large: Clustering of TCRs was largely donor specific.

Study findings and constraints: The pre-infection memory compartment contained some responding clones, suggesting cross-reactive memory joined.

TCRdb reanalysed the 5' RACE reads using MiXCR and keeps one entry per CDR3 protein. In the table there are 250,000 to 300,000 distinct CDR3 sequences, more than 15% of which are singletons. Germline V gene data show CDR1 as SGHTA and CDR2 as FQGTGA. This CDR3 has 14 amino acids. The germline V and J ends were trimmed by 3 bases and 5 bases, with 8 bases remaining between them. Sequencing was performed on PBMCs or a T cell subset sorted from them (not recorded which). This TCR derives from a man between 18 and 35 years old who had mild COVID-19 (a few samples of this study predate the infection). Cell type and time point are not known. The rearrangement uses TRBV7-3 and TRBJ1-6, with D perhaps TRBD1 (5 bases). CDR3 coding DNA: TGTGCCAGCAGCTTGGGGACGGATAATTCACCCCTCCACTTT. The encoded protein is CASSLGTDNSPLHF.